This T cell receptor (beta chain) is drawn from a study of molecular identifiers for immune sequencing clone quantification. The study's findings and limits: Highly expanded clone sizes could be underestimated by identical TCR molecules that share a barcode.

Making the bulk TCR libraries relied on previously described methods and listed TCR primers. TCRdb redid the calling of the PCR reads with MiXCR, one entry per CDR3 protein. This table holds just under 650,000 distinct CDR3 sequences, 15% to 20% found once. Worth noting for this clonotype: The target antigen is unknown.

V shed 0 bases and J 1 base; nucleotides not matched to a gene: 4. Per the germline V gene, CDR1 is LGHDT and CDR2 is YNNKEL (reference sequence). The CDR3 totals 17 residues. CD8+CD4-CCR7+CD45RA+ sorting gave the naive CD8 T cells. The chain carries TRBV3-1 and TRBJ2-3; TRBD1 matches at 10 bases. The sequence was obtained from a human donor in good health. Some libraries in this study had Jurkat cell RNA spiked in. The material sequenced was naive CD8+ T cells from blood, with Jurkat cell RNA spiked in. Subset defined: FACS-sorted CD8+CD4-CCR7+CD45RA+ naive T cells. Here the CDR3 DNA reads TGTGCCAGCAGCCAAGATTTTGGGACAGGGGGCACAGATACGCAGTATTTT. It encodes CASSQDFGTGGTDTQYF.